This T cell receptor beta chain was found in a study of tumor and adjacent non-tumor tissue in lung cancer. Study-level findings and limits: Higher tumor TCR diversity was associated with shorter survival. In normal lung, the top 100 clones were significantly more dominant than in tumor. TCR diversity was significantly greater in tumor than normal lung tissue.

This clonotype occurred many times. The target antigen is unknown. No cell sorting was done before RNA was extracted from the tissue. V gave up 3 bases and J gave up 8 bases, with 14 bases separating them. CDR1 is MNHNS, CDR2 SASEGT, per germline. This CDR3 is 14 amino acids long. A modified ARM-PCR protocol with three rounds of nested PCR amplified TCRbeta. Via MiXCR, TCRdb re-called the multiplex PCR reads, giving one row per CDR3 protein. In the table there are some 120,000 distinct CDR3 sequences, 60% to 70% of which are singletons. The receptor was isolated from a man aged 30 to 45 with non-small cell lung cancer. What was sequenced was lung tumor tissue. The chain recombines TRBV6-1 with TRBJ2-4; possible D gene TRBD1, 6 bases. In DNA, the CDR3 is TGTGCCAGCAGTGACTTTACAGGGAAGGACATTCAGTACTTC. Translation gives CASSDFTGKDIQYF.